The 9 T cell receptor beta chains reported below all come from one sample, sequenced in a study of cytomegalovirus exposure and HLA in healthy donors. Both 60 Vbeta primers and 13 Jbeta primers went into the PCR. Sequencing used immunoSEQ multiplex PCR; TCRdb keeps in-frame clones, though not all of them. The sample has fewer than 150,000 clones, about 66% seen once. The sample comprised PBMCs. These receptor sequences come from a human donor in good health.

This clone was found a few times. The genes are TRBV12-5 and TRBJ1-5; D remains unclear. The CDR3 is made up of 12 amino acids. Germline loops: CDR1 LGHNT, CDR2 FRNRAP. Trimming shortened V by 5 bases and J by 9 bases, and 11 bases separated the two germline ends. CDR3 DNA sequence: TGTGCTAGTGGTCCCAGCGGAGGGCCCCAGCATTTT. Its protein is CASGPSGGPQHF.

This clone was seen a few times. This sequence joins TRBV4-1 and TRBJ2-7; the D gene is possibly TRBD2 (6 bases). CDR1 is MGHRA and CDR2 is YSYEKL in the germline V gene. The CDR3 sequence is 14 residues long. V lost 3 bases to trimming and J lost 1 base, with 10 bases between them. Written as DNA, the CDR3 is TGCGCCAGCAGCCACGGGACTGAATCCTACGAGCAGTACTTC. Protein sequence: CASSHGTESYEQYF.

This clone was seen a handful of times. J is TRBJ1-5 and V is TRBV14, with D unresolved. The ends were cut back, 1 base at V and 3 bases at J, with 10 bases in the middle. The CDR3 runs to 15 residues. Germline CDR1 SGHDN, CDR2 FVKESK. The CDR3 nucleotides are TGTGCCAGCAGCCAAGCAACAGTCCTCAATCAGCCCCAGCATTTT. Its translation is CASSQATVLNQPQHF.

This chain links TRBV5-1 with TRBJ2-5; D is possibly TRBD1 (6 bases). There are 15 residues in the CDR3. Per germline, CDR1 SGHRS and CDR2 YFSETQ. V was shortened by 4 bases and J by 5 bases, with 18 bases between the two germline ends. The CDR3 loop reads CASSVLGTRDETQYF. DNA for the CDR3: TGCGCCAGCAGCGTACTCGGGACACGGGACGAGACCCAGTACTTC.

The chain carries TRBV7-2 and TRBJ1-4, with D possibly TRBD1 on 5 matching bases. The germline V and J ends were trimmed by 0 bases and 4 bases, with 12 bases remaining between them. The CDR3 is 16 amino acids. Germline CDR1 reads SGHTA; CDR2 reads FQGNSA. Here the CDR3 DNA reads TGTGCCAGCAGCTTAGCCATGGGGCAGTATAATGAAAAACTGTTTTTT. It encodes CASSLAMGQYNEKLFF.

This clone was observed a few times. The chain employs TRBV10-3 and TRBJ2-5, with TRBD2 identical over 7 bases. TRBJ2-7 explains the end of the DNA better; the J call may be wrong. The CDR3 runs 16 residues. In germline, CDR1 is ENHRY, CDR2 SYGVKD. CDR3 protein: CAISEVGGGSSYEQYF. For the CDR3, the DNA is TGTGCCATCAGTGAAGTGGGCGGCGGGAGCTCCTACGAGCAGTACTTC.

The chain is built from TRBV19 and TRBJ1-5, with TRBD1 matching 7 bases. Per the germline V gene, CDR1 is LNHDA and CDR2 is SQIVND (reference sequence). This CDR3 has 14 amino acids. V lost 3 bases and J lost 4; bases outside the gene matches: 3. The CDR3 DNA follows: TGTGCCAGTAGTATGATGACAGGGAATCAGCCCCAGCATTTT. Its translation: CASSMMTGNQPQHF.

This clone was observed a single time. The chain recombines TRBV27 with TRBJ2-7; 11 nucleotides agree with TRBD2. Trimming took 5 bases from V and 0 from J; bases not matched to a gene: 6. Per germline, CDR1 MNHEY and CDR2 SMNVEV (reference sequence). This CDR3 is built from 16 residues. The CDR3 DNA follows: TGTGCCAGCAGTAGGGCTAGCGGGAGGAACTCCTACGAGCAGTACTTC. Its protein product is CASSRASGRNSYEQYF.

The rearrangement joins TRBV29-1 to TRBJ1-1; D remains unclear. Trimming took 7 bases from V and 1 from J, leaving 7 bases between them. The germline CDR1 and CDR2 sequences are SQVTM and ANQGSEA. The CDR3 loop spans 11 amino acids. CDR3 nucleotides: TGCAGCGCCGCAGGGAACACTGAAGCTTTCTTT. Translated: CSAAGNTEAFF.